This TCR beta chain emerged from a study of shared clonotypes between healthy human individuals. Study-level results: The generation probabilities recorded for non-shared clonotypes fell below those of clonotypes shared by all four donors. A few donors showed sharing of around 5% of naive CD4 clonotypes.

V shed 0 bases and J shed 0 bases, with 9 bases lying between them. The V gene's germline CDR1 is GTSNPN and CDR2 SVGIG (reference sequence). This CDR3 contains 15 residues. On this clone: What it binds is unknown.

The assay was immunoSEQ multiplex PCR, and TCRdb's table has in-frame clones only and misses some. The data contain some 2,000,000 clones, roughly 95% of them singletons. The receptor's source is a man between 18 and 35 years old in good health. The sequenced sample was naive CD4+ T cells sorted from blood. Subset defined: CD45RA+ positively selected. The chain carries TRBV30 and TRBJ1-3; D gene unclear. CDR3 sequence (DNA): TGTGCCTGGAGTGTAAGGCGGATCTCTGGAAACACCATATATTTT. It yields the protein CAWSVRRISGNTIYF.